Each of the 17 T cell receptor beta chains below was sequenced from the same sample in a study of regulatory T cells in long-lasting Graves disease. Sample time point: newly diagnosed GD, antithyroid drugs for less than 3 months. PBMC-derived RNA was used for the TCR library. Construction of the TCR beta libraries employed iRepertoire HTBI primers in conjunction with Arm-PCR of CDR3 regions. Each CDR3 protein is one row after TCRdb ran MiXCR on the multiplex PCR reads. Altogether fewer than 350,000 distinct CDR3 sequences are present, about 20% being singletons, with the ten largest covering about 36%. The sample was peripheral blood mononuclear cells (PBMCs), taken at new diagnosis, from a patient treated with antithyroid drugs. The origin of the receptors is a female donor with Graves disease.

This clonotype was recorded many times. The chain combines TRBV9 with TRBJ2-2, with 8 bases aligning to TRBD2. Germline V CDR1 and CDR2: SGDLS, YYNGEE. The CDR3 is 16 amino acids. After removal of 4 bases from V and 4 bases from J, the junction contained 9 bases not matched to a gene. The CDR3 loop reads CASSIRAGVSTGELFF. The CDR3 DNA is TGTGCCAGCAGCATAAGAGCGGGAGTGTCCACCGGGGAGCTGTTTTTT.

This clonotype has at least ten counts. The chain links TRBV19 to TRBJ1-6; 10 nucleotides line up with TRBD1. The V and J ends lost 5 bases and 7 bases, in that order; junction bases with no gene match: 2. This CDR3 has 14 residues. Germline CDR1 LNHDA, CDR2 SQIVND (reference sequence). CDR3 residues: CASSPGQGNSPLHF. DNA for the CDR3: TGTGCCAGTAGTCCGGGACAGGGGAATTCACCCCTCCACTTT.

This clonotype has a handful of counts. Since a far larger clone is one base different, this is likely a read error. The rearrangement uses TRBV11-2 and TRBJ2-1; 11 nucleotides agree with TRBD2. The CDR3 consists of 14 residues. Looked up from germline, CDR1 is SGHAT and CDR2 is FQNNGV. J was trimmed by 10 bases and V by 5 bases; bases with no gene match: 7. The CDR3, as DNA: TGTGCCAGCAGCCGTAGCGGGAGGGGTTACGAGCAGTTCTTC. This codes for CASSRSGRGYEQFF. Full variable domain (rest looked up from reference TRBV11-2 and TRBJ2-1): EAGVAQSPRYKIIEKRQSVAFWCNPISGHATLYWYQQILGQGPKLLIQFQNNGVVDDSQLPKDRFSAERLKGVDSTLKIQPAKLEDSAVYLCASSRSGRGYEQFFGPGTRLTVL.

This clonotype was counted ten times or more. This chain links TRBV11-2 with TRBJ1-1; 7 positions agree with TRBD1. This CDR3 has 16 amino acids. Germline V lookup: CDR1 SGHAT, CDR2 FQNNGV. The junction had 9 bases not matched to a gene; V was cut back by 4 bases and J by 1 base. The DNA for the CDR3 is TGTGCCAGCAGCTCCCACCGACAGGGCGGGAACACTGAAGCTTTCTTT. It yields the protein CASSSHRQGGNTEAFF.

This clonotype occurred a few times. The gene calls are TRBV19 and TRBJ2-3; TRBD2 aligns across 13 bases. After removal of 4 bases from V and 4 bases from J, the junction contained 2 bases not matched to a gene. Germline V lookup: CDR1 LNHDA, CDR2 SQIVND (reference sequence). The CDR3 covers 15 residues. CDR3 sequence reads: CASSTTSGRADTQYF. In DNA form, the CDR3 reads TGTGCCAGTAGTACCACTAGCGGGAGGGCAGATACGCAGTATTTT.

The sample holds many counts of this clonotype. The rearrangement joins TRBV12-3 or TRBV12-4 to TRBJ2-3, with TRBD2 matching over 10 bases. Trimming removed 6 bases from V and 6 bases from J; junction bases left unmatched: 27. The CDR3 loop spans 21 amino acids. The CDR3 DNA reads as TGTGCCAGCAGGACCGGGGACAGCGAGTTCTCTAGCGGGAGATGGGTTGATACGCAGTATTTT. Residues: CASRTGDSEFSSGRWVDTQYF.

This clonotype was recorded at least ten times. The V call is TRBV7-8, the J call TRBJ1-2; 8 bases fit TRBD1. After removal of 2 bases from V and 7 bases from J, the junction contained 6 bases not matched to a gene. The CDR3 runs to 14 residues. Germline V gene data show CDR1 as SGHVS and CDR2 as FQNEAQ. The CDR3 DNA is TGTGCCAGCAGCTTAAGAACAGGGGGAGGTGGCTACACCTTC. Translation: CASSLRTGGGGYTF.

This clonotype was observed a few times. The CDR3 reads CASMGGRAVNEQFF. The CDR3 nucleotides read TGTGCCAGCATGGGCGGGAGAGCGGTCAATGAGCAGTTCTTC. V gene TRBV27 combines with J gene TRBJ2-1, with 7 bases lining up with TRBD2. Germline CDR1 and CDR2: MNHEY and SMNVEV (reference sequence). V was clipped by 7 bases and J by 6 bases; unmatched bases: 9. The CDR3 extends over 14 amino acids.

Many counts were recorded for this clonotype. The chain's CDR3 is CASSLWIGETQYF. The CDR3 nucleotides are TGTGCCAGCAGTTTATGGATCGGAGAGACCCAGTACTTC. This sequence joins TRBV27 and TRBJ2-5; unclear D gene. V dropped 1 base and J dropped 4 bases, with 7 bases sitting between them. Germline V gives CDR1 MNHEY, CDR2 SMNVEV (reference sequence). The CDR3 totals 13 residues.

In this sample, this clonotype turned up a few times. This chain connects TRBV19 to TRBJ2-2; possible D gene TRBD1, 5 bases. The germline V and J ends were trimmed by 1 base and 6 bases, with 6 bases remaining between them. This CDR3 is built from 13 residues. The germline V gene encodes CDR1 LNHDA and CDR2 SQIVND (reference sequence). The CDR3 protein is CASSIGGPGELFF. The CDR3 nucleotides read TGTGCCAGTAGTATAGGGGGCCCCGGGGAGCTGTTTTTT.

Remarks on this clonotype: A read error may be the cause here, since a much bigger clone is one base away. This chain uses TRBV2 with TRBJ1-1; no clear D. Germline-derived CDR1 and CDR2 are SNHLY and FYNNEI. CDR3 length equals 13 residues. CDR3 DNA: TGTGCCAGCAGCTCCGTCCCGAACGCTGAAGCTTTCTTT. It translates to CASSSVPNAEAFF.

This clonotype was observed at least ten times. The chain has TRBV12-3 or TRBV12-4 and TRBJ1-2, with no clear D. V lost 3 bases and J lost 0, with 14 bases in between. The CDR3 is made up of 16 amino acids. In DNA form, the CDR3 reads TGTGCCAGCAGTTTCTCTTTCGTCAGGACTAACTATGGCTACACCTTC. Translating it yields CASSFSFVRTNYGYTF.

This clonotype was seen repeatedly, ten times or more. J is TRBJ2-4 and V is TRBV19, with D uncertain. Trimming removed 7 bases at V and 3 bases at J, with 16 bases between. The CDR3 contains 15 residues. Germline values: CDR1 LNHDA, CDR2 SQIVND (reference sequence). The CDR3 DNA reads TGTGCCAGTACCATGACCAGATTAGGCAAAAACATTCAGTACTTC. Protein sequence: CASTMTRLGKNIQYF. Together with reference TRBV19 and TRBJ2-4, the CDR3 gives the full variable domain: DGGITQSPKYLFRKEGQNVTLSCEQNLNHDAMYWYRQDPGQGLRLIYYSQIVNDFQKGDIAEGYSVSREKKESFPLTVTSAQKNPTAFYLCASTMTRLGKNIQYFGAGTRLSVL.

This clonotype has ten or more counts. J is TRBJ2-1 and V is TRBV20-1, with TRBD2 matching over 13 bases. Trimming took 3 bases from V and 4 from J; bases not matched to a gene: 9. The CDR3 has 17 residues. The germline CDR1 and CDR2 sequences are DFQATT and SNEGSKA (reference sequence). The CDR3 nucleotides read TGCAGTGCTAGTGCGGGACTAGCGGGAATGAGGTACAATGAGCAGTTCTTC. Translation: CSASAGLAGMRYNEQFF.

This clonotype was recorded at least ten times. The chain employs TRBV15 and TRBJ2-1; D is undetermined. The germline V gene has CDR1 LNHNV and CDR2 YYDKDF (reference sequence). V lost 2 bases to trimming and J lost 13 bases, with 12 bases between them. This CDR3 comprises 12 residues. In DNA form, the CDR3 reads TGTGCCACCAGCAGAAAAAACACTCCCCAGTTCTTC. This sequence encodes CATSRKNTPQFF.

This clonotype was recorded many times. The DNA for the CDR3 is TGTGCCAGCAGCCCCTCGTCCAGTGGCTATGGCTACACCTTC. It codes for CASSPSSSGYGYTF. The rearrangement links TRBV5-6 to TRBJ1-2; the D is unclear. CDR1 SGHDT and CDR2 YYEEEE come from the germline V gene. The germline V and J ends were trimmed by 4 bases and 4 bases, with 14 bases remaining between them. CDR3 size: 14 residues.

Ten or more counts support this clonotype. The J gene is TRBJ2-2, the V gene TRBV6-2 or TRBV6-3; TRBD1 is a possible D gene (6 bases). The CDR3 covers 14 residues. Germline V gene data show CDR1 as MNHEY and CDR2 as SVGEGT. The ends were cut back, 5 bases at V and 5 bases at J, with 12 bases in the middle. This CDR3 reads CASSEGDLTGELFF. For the CDR3, the DNA is TGTGCCAGCAGTGAGGGGGACCTTACCGGGGAGCTGTTTTTT.